What follows is one T cell receptor beta chain and its context. This clonotype was seen once. Its antigen target is currently unknown. An end of the junction does not agree with germline; a read error may underlie this. The germline V gene supplies CDR1 MNHEY and CDR2 SVGAGI. Measured from the cysteine to the phenylalanine, the CDR3 is 14 residues long. Of the read, only the CDR3 DNA is kept; its 42 bases are in frame from base 1. The data are from a study of tumor-infiltrating lymphocytes in primary liver carcinoma (dated by TCRdb to 2016 to 2017). Some background on the complete study: Hepatocellular carcinoma (four) or combined HCC and intrahepatic cholangiocarcinoma (one) was present in the five patients, who were three men and two women aged 30 to 69 years. The tumors of the five patients were staged as T1-T3 N0M0, with maximum diameters ranging from roughly 4.2 to 10 cm. Samples yielded roughly 3.5 to 8 million productive TCRbeta reads; read depth did not differ significantly between tissue types. Across five regions of each liver tumor, along with adjacent normal tissue and blood, the study brought together TCRbeta repertoire sequencing, expression microarrays and whole-exome sequencing. A total of some 35 specimens from 5 patients went through TCRbeta repertoire sequencing, namely 25 tumor regions, 5 adjacent noncancerous liver tissues and 5 peripheral blood samples. To link TCRbeta repertoire diversity with the local molecular phenotype, the roughly 23 tumor region samples were profiled using Agilent mRNA microarrays. Reproducibility between technical replicate repertoires was high, with correlation coefficients above 0.98 and mean shared-clone rates about 0.91. Study-wide conclusions, independent of this receptor: Pairs of tumor regions showed greater repertoire overlap (mean 36%) than tumor-adjacent pairs (approximately 17%) or tumor-blood pairs (about 15%), which is consistent with antigen-driven expansion. Only about 7.5-25% of top clones were found in all five regions of a tumor, suggesting spatial heterogeneity of tumor-infiltrating T cells. With just a handful of patients in the study, the authors point out that the findings should be validated in a larger study. Only the TCR beta chain was sequenced, so true repertoire diversity is likely underestimated because unpaired alpha chains were not captured. The top 250 clones accounted for a significantly greater share of the repertoire in tumors than in blood (p = 0.039). Comparison of CD4+ and CD8+ T cell repertoires was precluded by the use of bulk unsorted samples.

Total RNA and DNA were co-extracted without cell sorting from roughly 20-30 mg of bulk tissue using the AllPrep DNA/RNA mini kit. Roughly five patients with histopathologically diagnosed primary liver carcinoma underwent surgical resection in China between late 2015 and March 2016. At the time of sampling, the patients were treatment-naive and had chronic HBV infection. Each tumor was sampled at five spatially separated regions: the superior, inferior, left-lateral and right-lateral poles and the tumor centre. According to histology, viable tumor cells made up more than 90% of every tumor sample. Each fresh piece of tumor and adjacent tissue was cut in two, with one half stored in RNAlater at -80 degrees C and the other half sent for histology. Using a constant-region primer and ProtoScript II reverse transcriptase, TCRbeta-specific cDNA was reverse-transcribed from 400 to 550 ng total RNA. Construction of the TCRbeta libraries relied on three nested rounds of multiplex PCR, following a slightly modified ARM-PCR procedure. Multiplex TRBV1-TRBV30 forward primers and a Cbeta reverse primer were used in the first two PCR rounds, each of which was run for roughly 9 cycles. Sample barcodes and Illumina adapters were attached in a final 25-cycle PCR using Deep VentR polymerase. Before sequencing, amplicons of 200-500 bp were gel-purified using a QIAquick gel extraction kit. An Illumina HiSeq 2500 was used to sequence the TCRbeta amplicons, generating 250-bp paired-end reads. From the authors' description of their analysis: Reads were quality-trimmed with Trimmomatic v0.33, and paired reads were merged with FLASH v1.2.11 to recover full CDR3 sequences. V, D and J germline segments were assigned to the rearranged TCRbeta sequences by MiGEC v1.2.1b. VDJtools v1.0.0 computed clonotype statistics and Shannon-Wiener diversity indices. Except for diversity analysis, only each sample's 250 most abundant clonotypes were used in subsequent analyses to reduce sampling bias. The public reads were run again by TCRdb, first through fastp at Q25 and then through MiXCR, and only productive beta chains were kept. Entries are consolidated by CDR3 protein sequence, retaining the most common genes and DNA. For this entry, the V and J calls and clone size follow TCRdb and not the study's own pipeline. The sample table holds roughly 22,000 distinct CDR3 sequences, of which 80% were seen once. The ten largest clones capture 35% to 45% of the sample.

Sample: liver tumor tissue from sampling region 2. Taken with the paper, the label for cell subset or site translates to: tumor region T2, inferior pole. The TCR comes from a woman aged 25 to 39 with primary liver carcinoma and hepatitis B virus infection. In this chain, TRBV6-5 is recombined with TRBJ1-2; a tentative D match to TRBD1 spans 5 bases. At the DNA level, the sequence is TGTGCCGGCAGTTATAGCGGACGGGGCAGCGGCTACACCTTC. It translates as CAGSYSGRGSGYTF.